Reported below is one T cell receptor beta chain. Its antigen remains unidentified. Data came from immunoSEQ multiplex PCR; TCRdb stores just in-frame clones and leaves some out. In the table there are over 85,000 clones, around 93% of which are singletons. The length of the CDR3 is 14 residues. Germline V gene lookup returns CDR1 MGHRA and CDR2 YSYEKL. V lost 4 bases, J lost 6 bases, and 13 bases lay in between. This sample is part of a study of graft-versus-host responses after intestinal transplantation. On the study more broadly: Recipients across the board were started on anti-thymocyte globulin induction, then kept on tacrolimus and steroids for two to three years.

Study-wide results and limits: GvH clones turned up in recipient marrow; some had shown up first in ileum or blood.

The rearrangement joins TRBV4-1 to TRBJ2-1, with D hard to call. The sample was unstimulated CD8+ T cells sorted from spleen or lymph node cells, taken before intestinal transplant. The TCR comes from a human donor who received an intestinal transplant. CDR3: CASSPGSTFNEQFF. The CDR3 region has the DNA TGCGCCAGCAGCCCCGGCAGCACGTTCAATGAGCAGTTCTTC.